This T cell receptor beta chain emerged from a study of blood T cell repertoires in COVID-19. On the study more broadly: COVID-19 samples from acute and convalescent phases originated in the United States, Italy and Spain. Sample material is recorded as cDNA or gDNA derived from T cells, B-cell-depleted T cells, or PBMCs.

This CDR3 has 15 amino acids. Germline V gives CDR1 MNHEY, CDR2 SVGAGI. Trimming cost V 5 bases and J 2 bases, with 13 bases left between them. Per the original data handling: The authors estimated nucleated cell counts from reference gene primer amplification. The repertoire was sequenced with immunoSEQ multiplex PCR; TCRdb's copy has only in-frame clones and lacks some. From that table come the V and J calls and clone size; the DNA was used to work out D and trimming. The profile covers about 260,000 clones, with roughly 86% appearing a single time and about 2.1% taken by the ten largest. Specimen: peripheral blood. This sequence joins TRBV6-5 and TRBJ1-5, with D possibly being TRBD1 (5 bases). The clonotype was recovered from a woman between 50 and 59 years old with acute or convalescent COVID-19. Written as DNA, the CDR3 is TGTGCCAGCAGTCTTTCAGGGACTGGCAATCAGCCCCAGCATTTT. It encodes CASSLSGTGNQPQHF.